This TCR beta chain was sequenced in a study of neurological immune-mediated disorders. Study results and caveats: HTLV-1-associated myelopathy ranked highest for TCR clonal expansion and multiple sclerosis lowest, beneath healthy controls.

The germline V gene encodes CDR1 SGHTA and CDR2 FQGTGA. With V trimmed by 5 bases and J by 7 bases, 13 bases remained unmatched. The CDR3 spans 17 residues. Unsorted libraries came from 2 million PBMCs stored at -80 °C. Template-switch 5'RACE cDNA synthesis added a 10-nucleotide unique molecular identifier. MiXCR, run by TCRdb on the 5' RACE reads, gives a single entry per CDR3 protein. The table lists about 70,000 distinct CDR3 sequences, about 5% of them singletons, with approximately 5.6% in the top ten. This clonotype has a count of ten or more. The antigen is not known. This chain joins TRBV7-3 and TRBJ2-1; TRBD2 agrees at 11 bases. This receptor was taken from a human donor with multiple sclerosis. The donor label of this sample is uncertain. The material sequenced was PBMCs. In DNA form, the CDR3 reads TGTGCCAGCAGCCCCCGGGGTAGCGGGGGGGCGCGGAATGAGCAGTTCTTC. It is translated as CASSPRGSGGARNEQFF.